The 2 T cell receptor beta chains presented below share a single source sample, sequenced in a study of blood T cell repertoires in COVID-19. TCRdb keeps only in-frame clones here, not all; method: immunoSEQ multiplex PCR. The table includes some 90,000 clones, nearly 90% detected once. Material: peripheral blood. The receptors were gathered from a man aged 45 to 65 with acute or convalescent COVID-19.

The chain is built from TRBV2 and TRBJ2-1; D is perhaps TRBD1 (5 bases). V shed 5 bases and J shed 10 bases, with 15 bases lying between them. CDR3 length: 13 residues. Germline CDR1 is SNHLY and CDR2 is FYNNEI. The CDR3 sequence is CASSLGARQEQFF. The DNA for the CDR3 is TGTGCCAGCAGTCTTGGGGCCCGCCAAGAGCAGTTCTTC. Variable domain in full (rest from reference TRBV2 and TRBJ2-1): EPEVTQTPSHQVTQMGQEVILRCVPISNHLYFYWYRQILGQKVEFLVSFYNNEISEKSEIFDDQFSVERPDGSNFTLKIRSTKLEDSAMYFCASSLGARQEQFFGPGTRLTVL.

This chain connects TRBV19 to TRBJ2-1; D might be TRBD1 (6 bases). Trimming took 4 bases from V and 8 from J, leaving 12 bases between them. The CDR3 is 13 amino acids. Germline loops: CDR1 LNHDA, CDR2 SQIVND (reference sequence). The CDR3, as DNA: TGTGCCAGTAGTAACAGGGTTATGGATGAGCAGTTCTTC. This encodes CASSNRVMDEQFF.